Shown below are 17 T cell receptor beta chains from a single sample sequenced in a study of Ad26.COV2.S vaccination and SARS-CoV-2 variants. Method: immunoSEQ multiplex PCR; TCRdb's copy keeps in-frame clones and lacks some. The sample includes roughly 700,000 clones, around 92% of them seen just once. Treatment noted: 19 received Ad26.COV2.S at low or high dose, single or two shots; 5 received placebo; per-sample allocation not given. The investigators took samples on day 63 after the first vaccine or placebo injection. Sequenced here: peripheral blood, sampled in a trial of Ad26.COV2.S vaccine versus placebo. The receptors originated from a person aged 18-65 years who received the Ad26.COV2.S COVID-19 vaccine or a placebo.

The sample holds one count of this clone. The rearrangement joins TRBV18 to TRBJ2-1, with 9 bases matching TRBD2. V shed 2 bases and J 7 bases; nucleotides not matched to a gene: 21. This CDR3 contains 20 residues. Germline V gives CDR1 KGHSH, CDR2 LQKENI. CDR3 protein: CASSPDSRGALGGRANEQFF. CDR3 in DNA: TGTGCCAGCTCACCAGACAGCAGGGGTGCCCTTGGCGGGAGGGCGAATGAGCAGTTCTTC.

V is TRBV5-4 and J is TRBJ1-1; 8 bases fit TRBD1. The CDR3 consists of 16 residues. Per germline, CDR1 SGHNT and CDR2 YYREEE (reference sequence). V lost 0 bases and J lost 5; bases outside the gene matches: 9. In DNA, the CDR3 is TGTGCCAGCAGCTTGGGTGGGACAGGAAGAAATACTGAAGCTTTCTTT. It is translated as CASSLGGTGRNTEAFF.

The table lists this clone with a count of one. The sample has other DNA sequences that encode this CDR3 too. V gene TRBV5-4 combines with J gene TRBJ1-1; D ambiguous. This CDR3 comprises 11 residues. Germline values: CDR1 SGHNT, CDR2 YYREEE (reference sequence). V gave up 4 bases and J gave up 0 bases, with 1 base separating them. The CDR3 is CASSLNTEAFF. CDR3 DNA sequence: TGTGCCAGCAGCCTGAACACTGAAGCTTTCTTT.

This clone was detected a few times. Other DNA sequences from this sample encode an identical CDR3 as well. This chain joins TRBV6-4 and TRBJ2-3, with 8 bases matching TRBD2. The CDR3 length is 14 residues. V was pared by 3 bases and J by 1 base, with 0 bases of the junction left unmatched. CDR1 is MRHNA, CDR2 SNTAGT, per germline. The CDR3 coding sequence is TGTGCCAGCAGTGAGCGGGGGGGCACAGATACGCAGTATTTT. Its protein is CASSERGGTDTQYF.

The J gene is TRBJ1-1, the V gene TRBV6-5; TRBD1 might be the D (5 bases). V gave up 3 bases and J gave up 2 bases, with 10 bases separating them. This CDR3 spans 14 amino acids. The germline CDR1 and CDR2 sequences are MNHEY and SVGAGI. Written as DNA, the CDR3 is TGTGCCAGCAGTTATCAGGGTGGCAACACTGAAGCTTTCTTT. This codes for CASSYQGGNTEAFF.

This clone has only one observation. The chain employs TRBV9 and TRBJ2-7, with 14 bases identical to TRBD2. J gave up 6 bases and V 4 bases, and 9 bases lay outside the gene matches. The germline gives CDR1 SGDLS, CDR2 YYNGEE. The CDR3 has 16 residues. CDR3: CASSSPGLAGVGEQYF. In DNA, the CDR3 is TGTGCCAGCAGCTCTCCGGGACTAGCGGGAGTGGGCGAGCAGTACTTC.

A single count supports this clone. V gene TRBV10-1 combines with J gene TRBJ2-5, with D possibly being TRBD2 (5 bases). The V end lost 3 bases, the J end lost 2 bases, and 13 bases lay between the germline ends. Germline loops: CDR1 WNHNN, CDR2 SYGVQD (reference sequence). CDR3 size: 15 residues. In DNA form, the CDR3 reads TGCGCCAGCAGTGAACGGGGATCAGCACAAGAGACCCAGTACTTC. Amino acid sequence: CASSERGSAQETQYF.

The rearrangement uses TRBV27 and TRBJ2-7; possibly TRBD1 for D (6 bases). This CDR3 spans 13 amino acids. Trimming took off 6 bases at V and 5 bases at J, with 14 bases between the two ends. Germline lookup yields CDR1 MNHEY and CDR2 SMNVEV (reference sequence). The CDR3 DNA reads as TGTGCCAGCAGCCCGGACAGTCCCCACGAGCAGTACTTC. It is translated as CASSPDSPHEQYF.

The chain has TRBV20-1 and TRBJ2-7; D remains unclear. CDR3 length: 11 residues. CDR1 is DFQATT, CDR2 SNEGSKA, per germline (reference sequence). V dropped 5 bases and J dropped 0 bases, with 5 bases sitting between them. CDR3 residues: CSAHSSYEQYF. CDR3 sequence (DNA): TGCAGTGCTCACAGCTCCTACGAGCAGTACTTC.

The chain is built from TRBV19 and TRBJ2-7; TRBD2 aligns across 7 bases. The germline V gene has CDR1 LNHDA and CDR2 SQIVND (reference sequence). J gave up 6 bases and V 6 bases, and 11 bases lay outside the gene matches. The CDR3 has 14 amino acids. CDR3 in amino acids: CASSSGGSGVEQYF. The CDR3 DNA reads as TGTGCCAGTAGCTCGGGCGGGAGTGGTGTCGAGCAGTACTTC.

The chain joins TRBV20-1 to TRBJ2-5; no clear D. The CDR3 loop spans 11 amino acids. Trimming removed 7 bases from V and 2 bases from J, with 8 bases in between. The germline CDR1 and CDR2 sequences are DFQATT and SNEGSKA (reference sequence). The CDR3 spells CSGRLQETQYF. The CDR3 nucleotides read TGCAGTGGCCGACTGCAAGAGACCCAGTACTTC.

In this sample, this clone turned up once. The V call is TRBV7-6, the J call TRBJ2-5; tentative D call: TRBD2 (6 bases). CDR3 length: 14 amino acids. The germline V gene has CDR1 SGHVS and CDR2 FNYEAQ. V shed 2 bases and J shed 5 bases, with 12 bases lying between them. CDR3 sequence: CASSLIGSSETQYF. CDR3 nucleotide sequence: TGTGCCAGCAGCTTAATCGGGAGCTCGGAGACCCAGTACTTC.

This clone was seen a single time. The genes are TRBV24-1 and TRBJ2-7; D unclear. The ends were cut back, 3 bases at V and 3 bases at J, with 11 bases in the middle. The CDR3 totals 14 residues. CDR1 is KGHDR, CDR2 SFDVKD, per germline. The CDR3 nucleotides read TGTGCCACCAGTGATCTAGTGAACCTCTACGAGCAGTACTTC. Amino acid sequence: CATSDLVNLYEQYF.

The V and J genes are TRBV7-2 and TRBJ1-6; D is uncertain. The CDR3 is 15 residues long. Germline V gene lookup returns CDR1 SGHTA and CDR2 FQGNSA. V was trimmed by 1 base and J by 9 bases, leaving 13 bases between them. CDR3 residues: CASSLGGQSGSPLHF. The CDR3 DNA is TGTGCCAGCAGCTTAGGCGGGCAGTCCGGTTCACCCCTCCACTTT.

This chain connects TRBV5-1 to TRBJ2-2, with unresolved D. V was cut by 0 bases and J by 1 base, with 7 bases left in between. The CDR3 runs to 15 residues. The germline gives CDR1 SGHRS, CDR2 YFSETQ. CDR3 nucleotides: TGCGCCAGCAGCTTGGCGGCAGTGAACACCGGGGAGCTGTTTTTT. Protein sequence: CASSLAAVNTGELFF.

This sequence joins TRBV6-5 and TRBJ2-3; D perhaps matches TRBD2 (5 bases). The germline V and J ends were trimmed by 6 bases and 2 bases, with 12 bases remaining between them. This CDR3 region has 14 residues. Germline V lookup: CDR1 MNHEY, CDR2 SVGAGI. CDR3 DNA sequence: TGTGCCAGCAGCCTCGGACTTCACACAGATACGCAGTATTTT. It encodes CASSLGLHTDTQYF.

The CDR3 coding sequence is TGTGCCAGCAGTGCCGACTCTGGGGCCAACGTCCTGACTTTC. This sequence encodes CASSADSGANVLTF. The chain recombines TRBV6-2 or TRBV6-3 with TRBJ2-6; the D is unclear. Trimming left V 5 bases short and J 0 bases short, with 5 bases between. The CDR3 has 14 amino acids. In germline, CDR1 is MNHEY, CDR2 SVGEGT.